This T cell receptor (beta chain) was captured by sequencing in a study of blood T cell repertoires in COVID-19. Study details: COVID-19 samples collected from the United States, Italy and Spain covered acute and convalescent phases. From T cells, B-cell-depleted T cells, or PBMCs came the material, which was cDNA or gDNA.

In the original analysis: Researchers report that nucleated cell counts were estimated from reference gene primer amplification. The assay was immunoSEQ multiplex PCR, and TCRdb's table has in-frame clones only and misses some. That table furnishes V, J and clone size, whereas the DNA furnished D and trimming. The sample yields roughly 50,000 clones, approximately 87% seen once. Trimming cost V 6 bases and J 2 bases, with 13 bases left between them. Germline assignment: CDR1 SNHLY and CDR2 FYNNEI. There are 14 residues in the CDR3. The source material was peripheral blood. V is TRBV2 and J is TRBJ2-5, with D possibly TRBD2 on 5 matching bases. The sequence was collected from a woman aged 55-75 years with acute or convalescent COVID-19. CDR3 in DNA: TGTGCCAGCAGCCGCCGGACTGCGCAAGAGACCCAGTACTTC. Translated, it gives CASSRRTAQETQYF.